Presented here are 21 T cell receptor beta chains from one specimen sequenced in a study of T cell responses to AZD1222 COVID-19 vaccine. Assay used: immunoSEQ multiplex PCR; TCRdb lists only in-frame clones, some missing. The repertoire table contains about 140,000 clones. Sequenced sample: peripheral blood. These receptors were taken from an adult in good health.

The chain is built from TRBV3-1 (or the pseudogene TRBV3-2) and TRBJ2-3; perhaps TRBD1 as D (5 bases). There are 16 residues in the CDR3. Deletions cut 4 bases from V and 5 bases from J, with 19 bases between. The V gene's germline CDR1 is LGHDT and CDR2 YNNKEL (reference sequence). CDR3: CASSPEQVLRGDTQYF. For the CDR3, the DNA is TGTGCCAGCAGCCCAGAACAGGTCCTTCGAGGAGATACGCAGTATTTT.

This rearrangement joins TRBV12-3 or TRBV12-4 to TRBJ1-1; D gene ambiguous. CDR3 length: 13 amino acids. V was trimmed by 6 bases and J by 0 bases, leaving 8 bases between them. CDR3 sequence (DNA): TGTGCCAGCAGCCTAGAGATGAACACTGAAGCTTTCTTT. Amino acids: CASSLEMNTEAFF.

The gene calls are TRBV7-3 and TRBJ2-3; D may be TRBD2 (7 bases). Germline CDR1 and CDR2: SGHTA and FQGTGA. Between the trimmed V and J ends, which lost 1 base and 5 bases, there was a span of 16 bases. The CDR3 is 16 amino acids. CDR3 nucleotide sequence: TGTGCCAGCAGCTTAAACGCGGGGGCTATTGGAGATACGCAGTATTTT. Translated: CASSLNAGAIGDTQYF.

This chain links TRBV30 with TRBJ1-5; possibly TRBD1 for D (5 bases). There are 14 residues in the CDR3. Germline V gene lookup returns CDR1 GTSNPN and CDR2 SVGIG (reference sequence). Trimming left V 5 bases short and J 2 bases short, with 13 bases between. CDR3 DNA: TGTGCCTGGTGTGGAGGGGTCGGCAATCAGCCCCAGCATTTT. Its protein is CAWCGGVGNQPQHF. The full variable domain, with the rest looked up from reference TRBV30 and TRBJ1-5, is SQTIHQWPATLVQPVGSPLSLECTVEGTSNPNLYWYRQAAGRGLQLLFYSVGIGQISSEVPQNLSASRPQDRQFILSSKKLLLSDSGFYLCAWCGGVGNQPQHFGDGTRLSIL.

The chain carries TRBV7-2 and TRBJ2-5; 12 bases line up with TRBD2. V lost 5 bases, J lost 5 bases, and 12 bases stayed unmatched. This CDR3 has 17 amino acids. From germline, CDR1 is SGHTA and CDR2 FQGNSA. The CDR3: CASSLGASGGGLETQYF. CDR3 DNA sequence: TGTGCCAGCAGCCTAGGGGCTAGCGGGGGGGGCTTGGAGACCCAGTACTTC.

The V and J genes are TRBV5-5 and TRBJ1-3; D is ambiguous. CDR1 is SGHKS and CDR2 is YYEKEE in the germline V gene (reference sequence). V was cut by 6 bases and J by 0 bases, with 7 bases left in between. CDR3 length: 13 amino acids. The CDR3 DNA sequence: TGTGCCAGCATCCACCCCTCTGGAAACACCATATATTTT. It codes for CASIHPSGNTIYF.

This chain connects TRBV28 to TRBJ1-3; possible D gene TRBD1, 5 bases. The V gene's germline CDR1 is MDHEN and CDR2 SYDVKM. The length of the CDR3 is 17 residues. V was shortened by 8 bases and J by 2 bases, with 22 bases between the two germline ends. The CDR3 DNA reads TGTGCCAGCGGAACCTTGGGGTGGCAGGGTGCTGGAAACACCATATATTTT. Amino acids: CASGTLGWQGAGNTIYF. Full variable domain (rest looked up from reference TRBV28 and TRBJ1-3): DVKVTQSSRYLVKRTGEKVFLECVQDMDHENMFWYRQDPGLGLRLIYFSYDVKMKEKGDIPEGYSVSREKKERFSLILESASTNQTSMYLCASGTLGWQGAGNTIYFGEGSWLTVV.

J is TRBJ1-2 and V is TRBV7-9; perhaps TRBD1 as D (5 bases). Germline values: CDR1 SEHNR, CDR2 FQNEAQ (reference sequence). There are 16 residues in the CDR3. The ends were cut back, 1 base at V and 2 bases at J, with 14 bases in the middle. The CDR3 loop reads CASSLGTSTINYGYTF. As DNA, the CDR3 is TGTGCCAGCAGCTTAGGGACATCTACAATCAACTATGGCTACACCTTC.

The chain couples TRBV14 to TRBJ2-7, with D uncertain. CDR1 is SGHDN, CDR2 FVKESK, per germline. V was clipped by 1 base and J by 4 bases, with 5 bases between them. The CDR3 spans 12 residues. This chain's CDR3 is CASSQGSYEQYF. Written as DNA, the CDR3 is TGTGCCAGCAGCCAAGGAAGTTACGAGCAGTACTTC.

J is TRBJ1-6 and V is TRBV4-1; D remains unclear. Trimming removed 1 base from V and 7 bases from J, with 2 bases in between. Germline CDR1 reads MGHRA; CDR2 reads YSYEKL. The CDR3 contains 12 residues. CDR3 nucleotide sequence: TGCGCCAGCAGCCAAGGCAATTCACCCCTCCACTTT. This codes for CASSQGNSPLHF.

This chain joins TRBV21-1 and TRBJ1-4; TRBD1, as called in the table, went unchecked against the DNA. TRBV21-1 is a recognized pseudogene. The CDR3 has 18 residues. This CDR3 is CASSIPILLQAPNEKLFF. The CDR3 DNA reads as TGTGCCAGCAGCATCCCGATCCTGTTACAGGCACCGAATGAAAAACTGTTTTTT.

This chain joins TRBV5-4 and TRBJ1-1; possibly TRBD1 for D (5 bases). The CDR3 is 13 amino acids. The ends were cut back, 0 bases at V and 11 bases at J, with 14 bases in the middle. The germline V gene encodes CDR1 SGHNT and CDR2 YYREEE (reference sequence). The DNA for the CDR3 is TGTGCCAGCAGCTTGGGGCAGGGATCGGTGGCTTTCTTT. Protein sequence: CASSLGQGSVAFF.

This chain connects TRBV9 to TRBJ2-7; D assignment may be TRBD1 or TRBD2 (5 bases each). The CDR3 loop spans 15 amino acids. The germline V gene has CDR1 SGDLS and CDR2 YYNGEE. V gave up 0 bases and J gave up 6 bases, with 16 bases separating them. This CDR3 reads CASSVGGTAPAEQYF. In DNA, the CDR3 is TGTGCCAGCAGCGTAGGTGGGACGGCGCCGGCCGAGCAGTACTTC.

The chain recombines TRBV4-2 with TRBJ2-7; 8 nucleotides agree with TRBD1. Per germline, CDR1 LGHNA and CDR2 YNFKEQ. The CDR3 extends over 14 amino acids. J gave up 6 bases and V 0 bases, and 4 bases lay outside the gene matches. CDR3 protein: CASSQDRGPGEQYF. The CDR3 nucleotides read TGTGCCAGCAGCCAAGACAGGGGGCCGGGCGAGCAGTACTTC.

The V and J genes are TRBV12-3 or TRBV12-4 and TRBJ1-4; possibly TRBD1 for D (5 bases). Deletions cut 6 bases from V and 7 bases from J, with 12 bases between. CDR3 size: 13 residues. The CDR3 reads CASRSGGGEKLFF. The CDR3 region has the DNA TGTGCCAGCAGATCGGGCGGGGGTGAAAAACTGTTTTTT.

The gene calls are TRBV29-1 and TRBJ2-7; the D gene could be TRBD1 or TRBD2 (5 bases each). V was clipped by 6 bases and J by 5 bases, with 17 bases between them. Germline V gene sequence: CDR1 SQVTM, CDR2 ANQGSEA. The CDR3 is made up of 13 amino acids. CDR3 in DNA: TGCAGCGTCGACCAGGCAGGGACCCACGAGCAGTACTTC. Translation: CSVDQAGTHEQYF.

V usage is TRBV18 and J usage is TRBJ1-5; D may be TRBD1 (5 bases). CDR3 length: 14 residues. Per germline, CDR1 KGHSH and CDR2 LQKENI. Trimming left V 1 base short and J 3 bases short, with 7 bases between. The CDR3 is CASSPRGVNQPQHF. The CDR3 nucleotides are TGTGCCAGCTCACCACGAGGGGTCAATCAGCCCCAGCATTTT.

CDR3 protein: CASSFHRGFTEAFF. In nucleotides, the CDR3 is TGTGCCAGCAGTTTTCACAGGGGATTCACTGAAGCTTTCTTT. The chain carries TRBV28 and TRBJ1-1; 7 nucleotides agree with TRBD1. Germline V gives CDR1 MDHEN, CDR2 SYDVKM. V trimming: 3 bases; J trimming: 4 bases; junction bases outside the gene matches: 5. This CDR3 has 14 amino acids.

This chain joins TRBV19 and TRBJ1-1; D is unresolved. The CDR3 runs 14 residues. From germline, CDR1 is LNHDA and CDR2 SQIVND (reference sequence). Trimming shortened V by 3 bases and J by 2 bases, and 10 bases separated the two germline ends. The CDR3 DNA is TGTGCCAGTAGTATCGCGCCATTTAACACTGAAGCTTTCTTT. Translating gives CASSIAPFNTEAFF.

The rearrangement uses TRBV11-2 and TRBJ1-2, with 7 bases aligning to TRBD1. After removal of 5 bases from V and 9 bases from J, the junction contained 12 bases not matched to a gene. The CDR3 sequence is 14 residues long. The germline CDR1 and CDR2 sequences are SGHAT and FQNNGV. The CDR3 loop is CASSTFDRASSYTF. CDR3 in DNA: TGTGCCAGCAGCACCTTCGACAGGGCGTCCAGCTACACCTTC. The full variable domain, its missing parts supplied by reference TRBV11-2 and TRBJ1-2, is EAGVAQSPRYKIIEKRQSVAFWCNPISGHATLYWYQQILGQGPKLLIQFQNNGVVDDSQLPKDRFSAERLKGVDSTLKIQPAKLEDSAVYLCASSTFDRASSYTFGSGTRLTVV.

The chain recombines TRBV25-1 with TRBJ1-5, with TRBD1 matching over 12 bases. This CDR3 region has 16 residues. Germline assignment: CDR1 MGHDK and CDR2 SYGVNS. V was clipped by 3 bases and J by 6 bases; unmatched bases: 6. This CDR3 is CASSEGGQGAAQPQHF. The DNA for the CDR3 is TGTGCCAGCAGTGAGGGGGGACAGGGGGCGGCTCAGCCCCAGCATTTT.